This note documents a single T cell receptor (beta chain) sequence. This clonotype came up a few times. The clone's antigen remains unknown. No much larger clonotype is one base removed from it; base qualities were not supplied. This record comes from a study of human T cells and chemical hapten exposure (dated by TCRdb to about 2021). Regarding the study in general: For sensitization, 2% DPC in acetone was applied to an approximately 2 cm by approximately 2 cm area of upper inner arm skin. Throughout the roughly 26-week study period, patients were also given weekly therapeutic DPC doses on the scalp. Patch testing on the upper back used Finn chambers containing 0.01% DPC, with scoring done after 6 days according to International Contact Dermatitis Research Group standards. The mostly female patient cohort included alopecia areata with under or over 50% scalp involvement, alopecia totalis and alopecia universalis. Libraries were pooled for sequencing, and variation in per-sample TCR yields was attributed mainly to small differences in library volumes within the pool. This study followed changes in the peripheral blood TCR repertoire in vivo during primary and secondary sensitization of alopecia patients to the hapten diphenylcyclopropenone (DPC). Blood samples were taken from patients before sensitization (week 0) and then at 2, 6 and about 24 weeks after DPC sensitization. Blood for TCR sequencing was provided by twenty-nine alopecia patients at one to four time points (pre-sensitization, 2, 6 and 24 weeks).

Results and caveats for the whole study, not just this receptor: After repeated subsampling, changes were observed in the strength of the expansion versus patch-test correlation and in the threshold at which the correlation became significant. All patients had alopecia, a presumed autoimmune disease, so their immune response might differ from that of healthy individuals. DPC sensitization did not change the number of TCRs with a frequency above 1 in 1000, and there was no evidence of changes in global repertoire structure. Compared with pre-sensitization or healthy control sets, expanded TCRs formed significantly more large CDR3 similarity clusters, which is consistent with antigen-driven responses. The number of PT1 expanded TCRs positively correlated with patch test score, significant at thresholds 8, 16 and 32 but not 4.

The library relied on RACE. Sequencing used a NextSeq 500. During library preparation, unique molecular identifiers were attached to individual cDNA molecules so that TCRs could be counted in a quantitative, reproducible way. Both TCR alpha and TCR beta chains were sequenced from each blood RNA sample. As for how the authors treated the data: A median of roughly 100,000 TCRs per sample was observed, with a range of about 20,000 to 690,600. V, J and CDR3 annotation of the TCR reads was performed with the Decombinator software suite. For the PS versus PT1 abundance plots, all samples were subsampled to the same number of TCRs (28,000). Expanded TCRs were defined as absent before sensitization and observed at least eight times at the 2-week time point. Starting from the raw public reads, TCRdb applied fastp trimming at Q25, assembled clones with MiXCR and retained in-frame beta chains. Records with the same CDR3 protein are collapsed into one entry carrying the most frequent genes and DNA. Clone size and V and J calls follow TCRdb, not the original study. The sample data list tens of thousands of distinct CDR3 sequences, and more than 9.5% of these were observed just once. Around 2.1% of the sample is taken by the ten largest.

The time point label corresponds to: patch test 2, 6 weeks after DPC sensitization. In light of the paper, this sample's treatment or condition label describes: therapeutic diphenylcyclopropenone sensitization with weekly scalp DPC. At every patch-test visit, the blood draw took place before the patch test was put on. Eligible patients were aged 18 to 70, diagnosed with alopecia, deemed suitable for DPC therapy, and excluded if pregnant. Total RNA was extracted from unfractionated whole blood that had been collected in Tempus Blood RNA tubes. Relative to germline, V is 2 bases shorter and J is 6 bases shorter, with 8 bases between their ends. CDR1 and CDR2 are read off the germline V gene as SGHVS and FNYEAQ. The CDR3 holds 13 amino acids from the cysteine to the phenylalanine. Kept here is only the CDR3 DNA, which spans 39 bases and is read in frame from base 1.

The sequence was obtained from a man between 40 and 49 years old with alopecia areata. Some clones in this sample may be carry-over from other donors' samples. The input for sequencing was whole blood, taken in connection with sensitization to the hapten diphenylcyclopropenone (DPC). The receptor chain draws on TRBV7-6 and TRBJ1-5; confidence is insufficient to name the D gene. CDR3 sequence: CASSLSRGQPQHF. In nucleotides, the sequence is TGTGCCAGCAGCTTAAGTCGGGGTCAGCCCCAGCATTTT. The reference TRBV7-6 and TRBJ1-5 proteins fill in what lies around the CDR3, so the full variable domain reads GAGVSQSPRYKVTKRGQDVALRCDPISGHVSLYWYRQALGQGPEFLTYFNYEAQQDKSGLPNDRFSAERPEGSISTLTIQRTEQRDSAMYRCASSLSRGQPQHFGDGTRLSIL.